These T cell receptor beta chains were read from a single sample in a study of Tregs in tolerant kidney transplant recipients. This table comes from immunoSEQ multiplex PCR, and its TCRdb copy is limited to in-frame clones, with some not included. This table has tens of thousands of clones, 93% appearing once. The sample was CD4+ T cells from blood (PBMCs), taken 12 months after the transplant. Every receptor here comes from a human patient who received a combined kidney and bone marrow transplant. Some T cells here may be from the graft donor. Each CDR3 is given with its conserved first and last residue. Fields, in order: clone size, CDR3 length, D gene, V gene, J gene, CDR3 protein, CDR3 DNA. D genes are given only for firm matches. The listing skips clone size in some rows; elsewhere it reads once, few, many or a size class.

-	12	-	TRBV23-1	TRBJ2-1	CASSQLYNEQFF	TGCGCCAGCAGTCAACTATACAATGAGCAGTTCTTC
once	15	-	TRBV7-9	TRBJ1-6	CASSPVGQQNSPLHF	TGTGCCAGCAGCCCCGTTGGACAGCAAAATTCACCCCTCCACTTT
-	13	-	TRBV7-6	TRBJ1-1	CASSRQQGREAFF	TGTGCCAGCAGTCGTCAACAGGGACGAGAAGCTTTCTTT
-	15	-	TRBV21-1	TRBJ1-1	CASSFLLITNTEAFF	TGTGCCAGCAGCTTTCTCCTCATCACTAACACTGAAGCTTTCTTT
-	14	-	TRBV7-8	TRBJ2-7	CASVRGPSSYEQYF	TGTGCCAGCGTCCGGGGTCCGAGCTCCTACGAGCAGTACTTC
-	13	TRBD1	TRBV7-3	TRBJ1-4	CASSLYGGQMLFF	TGTGCCAGCAGCTTATATGGGGGACAGATGCTGTTTTTT
-	13	-	TRBV18	TRBJ2-5	CASSPNREETQYF	TGTGCCAGCTCACCAAACAGAGAAGAGACCCAGTACTTC
-	14	-	TRBV28	TRBJ1-5	CASSKIRLNQPQHF	TGTGCCAGCAGTAAGATAAGACTCAATCAGCCCCAGCATTTT
-	14	-	TRBV29-1	TRBJ2-3	CSVDKRLSTDTQYF	TGCAGCGTTGATAAGCGGCTTAGCACAGATACGCAGTATTTT
few	16	TRBD1	TRBV19	TRBJ1-4	CASRGTAVATNEKLFF	TGTGCCAGTAGGGGGACAGCAGTTGCAACTAATGAAAAACTGTTTTTT
-	17	TRBD1	TRBV30	TRBJ2-7	CAWSRNHPGQGTYEQYF	TGTGCCTGGAGCCGAAACCACCCCGGACAGGGGACTTACGAGCAGTACTTC
-	14	TRBD1	TRBV5-8	TRBJ2-5	CASSAWGQGETQYF	TGTGCCAGCAGCGCATGGGGACAGGGGGAGACCCAGTACTTC
-	15	-	TRBV5-4	TRBJ2-7	CASSLFGGISYEQYF	TGTGCCAGCAGCTTGTTTGGAGGGATCTCCTACGAGCAGTACTTC
once	15	-	TRBV7-8	TRBJ2-1	CASSPDHGFSNEQFF	TGTGCCAGCAGCCCAGACCACGGGTTCTCGAATGAGCAGTTCTTC
-	14	TRBD1	TRBV6-1	TRBJ1-3	CASTQDRAGNTIYF	TGTGCCAGCACCCAAGACAGGGCTGGAAACACCATATATTTT
once	14	-	TRBV19	TRBJ2-5	CASSMHQRGKTQYF	TGTGCCAGTAGTATGCACCAAAGGGGGAAGACCCAGTACTTC